A selection of T cell receptor beta chains follows, all from one sample in a study of blood T cell repertoires in COVID-19. The table came from immunoSEQ multiplex PCR; TCRdb's copy has only in-frame clones and leaves some out. This table has more than 65,000 clones, around 90% appearing once. The sequencing sample was made of peripheral blood. The origin of the receptors is a man aged 50 to 60 with active COVID-19. Both conserved end residues are part of each CDR3. The D gene is left open where the match is weak. Not every row has a clone size; where given, it reads once, few, many or a size class.

j_gene | abundance | d_gene | v_gene | CDR3aa | CDR3nt
TRBJ2-3 | few | TRBD1 | TRBV5-4 | CASSRDSSTDTQYF | TGTGCCAGCAGCAGGGACAGCTCCACAGATACGCAGTATTTT
TRBJ2-2 | NA | NA | TRBV27 | CASSLSPPQRSTGELFF | TGTGCCAGCAGTTTATCCCCCCCCCAGCGGAGCACCGGGGAGCTGTTTTTT
TRBJ2-5 | NA | TRBD2 | TRBV24-1 | CATSALAGVPETQYF | TGTGCCACCAGTGCGCTAGCGGGAGTCCCGGAGACCCAGTACTTC
TRBJ1-2 | NA | TRBD1 | TRBV5-6 | CASSLVGTGGAYGYTF | TGTGCCAGCAGCTTGGTAGGGACAGGGGGCGCCTATGGCTACACCTTC
TRBJ1-5 | NA | NA | TRBV7-2 | CASRWRGGSNQPQHF | TGTGCCAGCAGATGGCGGGGGGGAAGCAATCAGCCCCAGCATTTT
TRBJ2-2 | NA | TRBD1 | TRBV19 | CASSIDRQGAVNGELFF | TGTGCCAGTAGTATAGATAGACAGGGGGCAGTTAACGGGGAGCTGTTTTTT
TRBJ2-1 | NA | TRBD2 | TRBV28 | CASSFPTGGASYNEQFF | TGTGCCAGCAGTTTTCCGACGGGGGGGGCCTCCTACAATGAGCAGTTCTTC
TRBJ2-1 | NA | NA | TRBV20-1 | CRPSRGAEQFF | TGCAGGCCTTCCAGGGGGGCCGAGCAGTTCTTC
TRBJ2-3 | NA | NA | TRBV28 | CASSDGRGRTSTDTQYF | TGTGCCAGCAGTGACGGGAGGGGGCGTACTAGCACAGATACGCAGTATTTT
TRBJ1-4 | NA | NA | TRBV5-6 | CASSLRQIATNEKLFF | TGTGCCAGCAGCCTCCGACAGATTGCAACTAATGAAAAACTGTTTTTT
TRBJ2-7 | once | NA | TRBV28 | CASSLLTAYEQYF | TGTGCCAGCAGTTTATTGACAGCCTACGAGCAGTACTTC
TRBJ2-3 | NA | TRBD2 | TRBV3-1/TRBV3-2 | CASSQPGLTTDTQYF | TGTGCCAGCAGCCAACCGGGACTAACCACAGATACGCAGTATTTT
TRBJ2-5 | NA | NA | TRBV5-1 | CASSFHGNQETQYF | TGCGCCAGCAGCTTCCACGGGAACCAAGAGACCCAGTACTTC
TRBJ2-2 | NA | TRBD1 | TRBV7-3 | CASSADRGGVNTGELFF | TGTGCCAGCAGCGCGGACAGGGGAGGGGTGAACACCGGGGAGCTGTTTTTT
TRBJ1-1 | NA | TRBD1 | TRBV4-1 | CASSQATGGIVEAFF | TGCGCCAGCAGCCAAGCGACAGGGGGCATAGTTGAAGCTTTCTTT
TRBJ1-1 | once | NA | TRBV25-1 | CASSEGENTEAFF | TGTGCCAGCAGTGAGGGAGAGAACACTGAAGCTTTCTTT
TRBJ1-4 | NA | NA | TRBV19 | CASKKQADNEKLFF | TGTGCCAGTAAAAAACAGGCCGATAATGAAAAACTGTTTTTT
TRBJ1-1 | NA | TRBD1 | TRBV5-1 | CASSKRGQMNTEAFF | TGCGCCAGTTCAAAAAGGGGACAGATGAACACTGAAGCTTTCTTT
TRBJ2-5 | NA | TRBD1 | TRBV3-1/TRBV3-2 | CASSQYSKRPGQVRETQYF | TGTGCCAGCAGCCAATACAGCAAACGACCGGGACAGGTTCGGGAGACCCAGTACTTC
TRBJ2-7 | NA | TRBD1 | TRBV28 | CASSPGQGYEQYF | TGTGCCAGCAGTCCTGGACAGGGATACGAGCAGTACTTC
TRBJ2-1 | NA | NA | TRBV29-1 | CSVPTRQSNEQFF | TGCAGCGTTCCGACTAGACAGTCGAATGAGCAGTTCTTC
TRBJ2-1 | NA | TRBD2 | TRBV3-1/TRBV3-2 | CASSQDRTSGSSYNEQFF | TGTGCCAGCAGCCAAGACCGGACTAGCGGGAGCTCCTACAATGAGCAGTTCTTC